This T cell receptor beta chain was profiled in a study of blood T cell repertoires in COVID-19. On the study more broadly: PBMCs, B-cell-depleted T cells, or T cells provided the cDNA or gDNA that made up the material.

The study drew participants aged roughly 18 to 89 years from some 24 US areas. There are 18 residues in the CDR3. Trimming took 4 bases from V and 2 from J; bases not matched to a gene: 11. Germline lookup yields CDR1 MGHRA and CDR2 YSYEKL. In the authors' methods: Cell counts per sample came from amplifying reference gene primers. TCRdb's table, derived via immunoSEQ multiplex PCR, lists solely in-frame clones and lacks some. For V, J and clone size, that table is used; D and trimming come from the DNA. The sample has under 400,000 clones, around 87% seen once; the top ten hold roughly 2%. The sequencing sample was made of PBMCs or T cells enriched from blood (not recorded which). The receptor comes from a man aged 35 to 55 in a cohort exposed to, infected with or recovered from COVID-19 (not recorded which). The chain combines TRBV4-1 with TRBJ2-7; 13 bases align to TRBD2. CDR3 loop: CASSLYPGLAGYAYEQYF. The DNA of the CDR3 is TGCGCCAGCAGCCTCTACCCGGGACTAGCGGGATATGCCTACGAGCAGTACTTC.